This record covers a single T cell receptor (beta chain). What it recognizes is unknown. Naive CD8 cells comprised CD45RO-negative, CCR7-positively selected cells, excluding terminally differentiated effector memory CD45RA+ cells. This entry is derived from a study of shared clonotypes between healthy human individuals. The V and J ends lost 3 bases and 3 bases, in that order; junction bases with no gene match: 4. This CDR3 comprises 14 residues. Germline V gene lookup returns CDR1 MDHEN and CDR2 SYDVKM. Study findings and constraints: It was only blood that was sampled, and tissue repertoires likely differ. A small donor pool kept down the genetic and exposure-history diversity that was represented. Naive CD4 clonotype sharing across a handful of donors was 4% to 5%. Among donors, clonotype sharing was expected to be affected by sequencing depth.

Repertoires were generated with immunoSEQ multiplex PCR, while TCRdb's copy carries only in-frame clones and drops some. The sample lists 450,000 to 700,000 clones, nearly 97% occurring once. This receptor was obtained from a woman in her 30s in good health. Sequencing was done on a sample of naive CD8+ T cells sorted from blood. The V and J genes are TRBV28 and TRBJ2-7; 8 bases agree with TRBD2. The chain's CDR3 is CASSFGREDYEQYF. The CDR3 DNA reads TGTGCCAGCAGTTTTGGGCGGGAGGACTACGAGCAGTACTTC.